This T cell receptor (beta chain) was retrieved from a study of spatial heterogeneity in lung cancer. Trimming took 2 bases from V and 1 from J; bases not matched to a gene: 12. The CDR3 runs to 18 residues. Germline-derived CDR1 and CDR2 are MNHEY and SVGAGI. The study tagged each TCR cDNA molecule with a unique molecular identifier. TCRdb recomputed calls from the 5' RACE reads with MiXCR, one row per CDR3 protein. The data contain roughly 23,000 distinct CDR3 sequences, about 4.5% of them singletons. This clonotype was seen ten or more times. Regarding time point: sample taken at primary tumor resection. The input material, whole RNA from tumor, nontumor lung or frozen PBMC, was sequenced unsorted.

The origin of this receptor is a male donor with early-stage non-small cell lung cancer. The chain recombines TRBV6-5 with TRBJ2-3, with 7 bases identical to TRBD1. This material consisted of PBMCs, taken at surgery. The CDR3 DNA sequence: TGTGCCAGCAGTTACGCCGGGACAGAGAATATGGGCACAGATACGCAGTATTTT. Residues: CASSYAGTENMGTDTQYF.